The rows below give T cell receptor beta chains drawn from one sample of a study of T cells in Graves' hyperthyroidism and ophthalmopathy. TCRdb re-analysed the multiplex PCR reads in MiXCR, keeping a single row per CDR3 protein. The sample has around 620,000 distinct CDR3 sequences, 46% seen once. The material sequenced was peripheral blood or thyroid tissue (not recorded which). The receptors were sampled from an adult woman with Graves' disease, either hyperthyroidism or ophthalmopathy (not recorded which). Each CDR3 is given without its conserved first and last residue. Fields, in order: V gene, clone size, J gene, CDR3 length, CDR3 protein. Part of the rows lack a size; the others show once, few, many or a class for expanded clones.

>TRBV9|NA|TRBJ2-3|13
ASSQSGSHGDTQY
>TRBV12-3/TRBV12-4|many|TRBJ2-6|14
ASSPRWDSGANVLT
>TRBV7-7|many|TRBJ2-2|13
ASSLHRGTAGELF
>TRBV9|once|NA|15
ASSVAGWASVYNEQF
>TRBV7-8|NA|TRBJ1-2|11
ASSLRLAYGYT
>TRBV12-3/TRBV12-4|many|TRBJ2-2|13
ASSFGTSFPGELF
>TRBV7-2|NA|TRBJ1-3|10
ASSAGLVTIY
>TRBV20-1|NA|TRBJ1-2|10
SARSGTSGNT
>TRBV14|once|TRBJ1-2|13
ASSQEAVTAYGYT
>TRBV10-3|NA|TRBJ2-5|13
AISPGVGGEETQY
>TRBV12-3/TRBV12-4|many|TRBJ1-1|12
ASLRGGVNTEAF
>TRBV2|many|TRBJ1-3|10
ASSGEGNTIY
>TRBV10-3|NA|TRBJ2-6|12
ATTGSSGANVLT
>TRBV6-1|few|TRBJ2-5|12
ASRGDRDQETQY
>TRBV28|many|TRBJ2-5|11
ASRQQGRETQY
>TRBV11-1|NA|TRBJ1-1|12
ASSRVGGNTEAF
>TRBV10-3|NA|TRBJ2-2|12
ATRTYPNTGELF
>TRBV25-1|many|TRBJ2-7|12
ASSESLGSYEQY
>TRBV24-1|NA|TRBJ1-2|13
ATSGGTGTGHGYT
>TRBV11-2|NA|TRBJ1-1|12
ASSPAGGFTEAF
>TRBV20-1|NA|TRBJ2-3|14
SPRSYSRGDTDTQY
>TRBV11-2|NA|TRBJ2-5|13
ASSQDRGVGETQY
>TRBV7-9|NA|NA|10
ASTSGLPSQF
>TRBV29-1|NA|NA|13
SVLASPGTDYEQY
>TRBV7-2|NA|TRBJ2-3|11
ASSGWPHDTQY
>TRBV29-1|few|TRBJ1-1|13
SLGYPGQKNTEAF
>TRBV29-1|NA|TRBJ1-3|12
SLVGWSSGNTIY
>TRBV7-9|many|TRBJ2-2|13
ASSLRGGGTGELF
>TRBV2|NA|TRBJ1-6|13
ASSEGQVYNSPLH
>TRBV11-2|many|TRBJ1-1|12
ASSPETMNTEAF
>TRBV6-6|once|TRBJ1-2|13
ASSLRTGSPSGNT
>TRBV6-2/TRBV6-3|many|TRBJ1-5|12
ASSSRVRIQPQH
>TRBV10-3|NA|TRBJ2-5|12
ATSIQGLQETQY
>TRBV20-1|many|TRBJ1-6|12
SAISGRVDSPLH
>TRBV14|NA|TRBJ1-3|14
ASSQRTGGSGNTIY
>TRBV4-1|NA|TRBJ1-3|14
ASSHPKAKSGNTIY
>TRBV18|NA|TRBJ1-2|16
ASSHTVDGPGWEYGYT